At least ten counts were recorded for the clone carrying this T cell receptor beta chain. Its antigen is unidentified. These data are taken from a study of metastatic and nonmetastatic thyroid tumors. In the study overall: From malignant and benign thyroid patients, repertoires in blood and in tumor or nodule tissue were compared. General study points: Benign nodules were reported to have significantly lower TCR beta diversity than malignant thyroid tumors, in blood and tumor.

The length of the CDR3 is 14 residues. The V end lost 4 bases, the J end lost 2 bases, and 10 bases lay between the germline ends. Germline CDR1 and CDR2: MNHNS and SASEGT. Original analysis: A papillary thyroid cancer distant-metastasis classifier was built from CDR3 differences across clinicopathological groups. TCRdb re-called clones from the PCR reads using MiXCR. TCRdb's processing, not the study's, gives the V and J calls here. This sample has around 64,000 clones, with approximately 4% found just once. All patients were treatment-naive before thyroid surgery. Sequenced: blood. The origin of this receptor is a female donor with papillary thyroid cancer or a benign thyroid nodule (not recorded which). Some clones in this sample may be carry-over from other donors' samples. The rearrangement joins TRBV6-1 to TRBJ2-3; D perhaps matches TRBD2 (6 bases). CDR3 in DNA: TGTGCCAGCAGTGTTGGCGGGGTCACAGATACGCAGTATTTT. Translation gives CASSVGGVTDTQYF.